These 19 T cell receptor beta chains share one sample of origin, sequenced in a study of cytomegalovirus exposure and HLA in healthy donors. PCR involved 60 Vbeta and 13 Jbeta primers. Here immunoSEQ multiplex PCR was the method, and the copy in TCRdb shows in-frame clones only, minus some. The sample holds over 110,000 clones; around 78% are singletons and the top ten take less than 3%. Sequencing was carried out using PBMCs. These TCRs come from a woman younger than 30 in good health and CMV-seropositive.

With regard to this clone: One junction end disagrees with the germline gene, perhaps due to a read error. The chain combines TRBV6-5 with TRBJ1-1; 11 bases match TRBD1. The CDR3 contains 16 residues. Germline loops: CDR1 MNHEY, CDR2 SVGAGI. CDR3 nucleotides: TGTGCCAGCAGTTACTTCGGACAGGGGGCGAACGCTGAAGCTTTCTTT. It codes for CASSYFGQGANAEAFF.

This chain connects TRBV19 to TRBJ2-2; no definite D call. V was clipped by 8 bases and J by 8 bases, with 9 bases between them. Per germline, CDR1 LNHDA and CDR2 SQIVND (reference sequence). The CDR3 runs to 11 residues. This CDR3 reads CASWSRGELFF. The CDR3 DNA reads as TGTGCCAGTTGGTCGAGGGGGGAGCTGTTTTTT. Variable domain in full (rest from reference TRBV19 and TRBJ2-2): DGGITQSPKYLFRKEGQNVTLSCEQNLNHDAMYWYRQDPGQGLRLIYYSQIVNDFQKGDIAEGYSVSREKKESFPLTVTSAQKNPTAFYLCASWSRGELFFGEGSRLTVL.

This chain's CDR3 is CASTPQGGLSGYGYTF. For the CDR3, the DNA is TGTGCCAGCACCCCTCAGGGAGGTTTATCGGGCTATGGCTACACCTTC. J is TRBJ1-2 and V is TRBV7-2, with D maybe TRBD1 (5 bases). The CDR3 spans 16 residues. Germline V gene lookup returns CDR1 SGHTA and CDR2 FQGNSA. The V end lost 7 bases, the J end lost 4 bases, and 22 bases lay between the germline ends.

This clone was observed a handful of times. The chain recombines TRBV28 with TRBJ2-1; TRBD1 matches 9 bases. The germline V gene encodes CDR1 MDHEN and CDR2 SYDVKM. The length of the CDR3 is 15 residues. V lost 5 bases, J lost 6 bases, and 8 bases stayed unmatched. The CDR3 nucleotides read TGTGCCAGCAGTCTGCGGACAGGGGTTGGCAATGAGCAGTTCTTC. This translates into CASSLRTGVGNEQFF.

The chain employs TRBV29-1 and TRBJ2-7, with D maybe TRBD1 (6 bases). CDR3 length: 10 amino acids. V was shortened by 7 bases and J by 6 bases, with 10 bases between the two germline ends. Looked up from germline, CDR1 is SQVTM and CDR2 is ANQGSEA. CDR3 DNA sequence: TGCAGCGCCAGGGGATCCGAGCAGTACTTC. It specifies CSARGSEQYF.

The V and J genes are TRBV6-1 and TRBJ1-1; TRBD1 agrees at 7 bases. Germline V gene sequence: CDR1 MNHNS, CDR2 SASEGT. V dropped 8 bases and J dropped 1; count of bases not matched to a gene: 7. This CDR3 comprises 14 residues. The CDR3 sequence: CASSPRGRNTEAFF. In DNA form, the CDR3 reads TGTGCCAGCTCCCCCAGGGGGAGGAACACTGAAGCTTTCTTT.

The chain couples TRBV7-8 to TRBJ2-7, with 9 bases lining up with TRBD1. This CDR3 spans 14 amino acids. V gave up 4 bases and J gave up 2 bases; unmatched junction bases: 3. CDR1 and CDR2 from the germline V gene are SGHVS and FQNEAQ. The CDR3 is CASSWDRATYEQYF. The DNA of the CDR3 is TGTGCCAGCAGCTGGGACAGGGCTACCTACGAGCAGTACTTC. Using reference TRBV7-8 and TRBJ2-7 for the parts outside the CDR3, the full variable domain is GAGVSQSPRYKVAKRGQDVALRCDPISGHVSLFWYQQALGQGPEFLTYFQNEAQLDKSGLPSDRFFAERPEGSVSTLKIQRTQQEDSAVYLCASSWDRATYEQYFGPGTRLTVT.

J is TRBJ1-4 and V is TRBV6-1, with 9 nucleotides matching TRBD1. The CDR3 totals 15 residues. The V gene end was trimmed by 5 bases and the J gene end by 6 bases; junction bases not matched to a gene: 7. CDR1 and CDR2 (germline): MNHNS, SASEGT. CDR3 DNA: TGTGCCAGCAGTTCACAGGGGGCAGGTGATGAAAAACTGTTTTTT. This translates into CASSSQGAGDEKLFF.

This chain joins TRBV4-3 and TRBJ1-5; maybe TRBD1 (5 bases). Trimming removed 0 bases at V and 2 bases at J, with 11 bases between. This CDR3 region has 16 residues. Germline CDR1 is LGHNA and CDR2 is YSLEER. The CDR3 bases are TGCGCCAGCAGCCAAGATCGGGGGAGAGGCAATCAGCCCCAGCATTTT. Translating gives CASSQDRGRGNQPQHF.

The V and J genes are TRBV5-5 and TRBJ1-6; D possibly corresponds to TRBD1 (5 bases). The CDR3 spans 13 residues. The germline V gene has CDR1 SGHKS and CDR2 YYEKEE (reference sequence). V was shortened by 7 bases and J by 18 bases, with 23 bases between the two germline ends. The CDR3 here is CASRQFGQRNYHF. CDR3 bases: TGTGCCAGCCGGCAATTTGGACAACGAAATTACCACTTT.

The rearrangement joins TRBV6-1 to TRBJ2-2; a weak D match, TRBD1 (5 bases). V was shortened by 6 bases and J by 2 bases, with 10 bases between the two germline ends. Looked up from germline, CDR1 is MNHNS and CDR2 is SASEGT. The CDR3 spans 14 residues. CDR3 in DNA: TGTGCCAGCAGCCGACAGTCAAACACCGGGGAGCTGTTTTTT. Translating it yields CASSRQSNTGELFF.

About this clone itself: One end of the junction does not line up with germline, which may come from a read error. Here the CDR3 reads CSSSLSPGTGGTEAFF. The CDR3 DNA reads as TGTTCCAGCAGCTTATCGCCAGGGACAGGGGGTACTGAAGCTTTCTTT. The chain is built from TRBV7-9 and TRBJ1-1, with 11 bases aligning to TRBD1. The CDR3 loop spans 16 amino acids. Germline V lookup: CDR1 SEHNR, CDR2 FQNEAQ (reference sequence). The full variable domain, its missing parts supplied by reference TRBV7-9 and TRBJ1-1, is DTGVSQNPRHKITKRGQNVTFRCDPISEHNRLYWYRQTLGQGPEFLTYFQNEAQLEKSRLLSDRFSAERPKGSFSTLEIQRTEQGDSAMYLCSSSLSPGTGGTEAFFGQGTRLTVV.

This chain uses TRBV7-2 with TRBJ1-2; no definite D call. The CDR3 loop spans 15 amino acids. Trimming removed 1 base from V and 8 bases from J, with 17 bases in between. Germline V gene lookup returns CDR1 SGHTA and CDR2 FQGNSA. This CDR3 reads CASSLDGGPRRGYTF. The CDR3 DNA reads TGTGCCAGCAGCTTAGACGGAGGCCCCAGGCGCGGCTACACCTTC. Combining the CDR3 with reference TRBV7-2 and TRBJ1-2 gives the whole variable domain GAGVSQSPSNKVTEKGKDVELRCDPISGHTALYWYRQSLGQGLEFLIYFQGNSAPDKSGLPSDRFSAERTGGSVSTLTIQRTQQEDSAVYLCASSLDGGPRRGYTFGSGTRLTVV.

This rearrangement joins TRBV30 to TRBJ2-1, with 10 bases lining up with TRBD2. CDR3 length: 15 residues. J gave up 8 bases and V 1 base, and 8 bases lay outside the gene matches. Germline values: CDR1 GTSNPN, CDR2 SVGIG (reference sequence). The CDR3 DNA follows: TGTGCCTGGAGTGGAGGTAGCGGGGGGAAGGATGAGCAGTTCTTC. Translated: CAWSGGSGGKDEQFF.

The chain uses TRBV2 and TRBJ2-7; 11 bases are shared with TRBD1. This CDR3 has 13 residues. V shed 7 bases and J 7 bases; nucleotides not matched to a gene: 6. Looked up from germline, CDR1 is SNHLY and CDR2 is FYNNEI. CDR3 bases: TGTGCCAGCATAGGACAGGGGGCAGAGGAGCAGTACTTC. As protein: CASIGQGAEEQYF.

The chain employs TRBV7-9 and TRBJ1-2; no definite D call. Germline V gene lookup returns CDR1 SEHNR and CDR2 FQNEAQ (reference sequence). V was cut by 1 base and J by 1 base, with 4 bases left in between. This CDR3 is 13 amino acids long. The CDR3 spells CASSLGNNYGYTF. CDR3 nucleotide sequence: TGTGCCAGCAGCTTAGGTAATAACTATGGCTACACCTTC.

The chain joins TRBV7-9 to TRBJ1-2; 9 bases map to TRBD1. The J segment lost 4 bases and the V segment lost 2 bases, leaving 8 bases of the junction unmatched. The CDR3 totals 16 residues. Looked up from germline, CDR1 is SEHNR and CDR2 is FQNEAQ (reference sequence). CDR3 coding DNA: TGTGCCAGCAGCTTAACAGACAGGGGGTACTCCTATGGCTACACCTTC. Its protein is CASSLTDRGYSYGYTF.

The genes are TRBV7-8 and TRBJ1-2, with 7 bases lining up with TRBD1. Germline values: CDR1 SGHVS, CDR2 FQNEAQ. The CDR3 extends over 15 amino acids. With V trimmed by 1 base and J by 3 bases, 5 bases remained unmatched. The CDR3 is CASSLGQGKDYGYTF. The CDR3 nucleotides are TGTGCCAGCAGCTTAGGACAGGGAAAAGACTATGGCTACACCTTC.

This clone was seen only once. CDR3 nucleotide sequence: TGTGCCAGCTCACTCCTCACCCGGGGGGATAATTCACCCCTCCACTTT. The encoded protein is CASSLLTRGDNSPLHF. The genes are TRBV18 and TRBJ1-6; the D gene is possibly TRBD1 (5 bases). From germline, CDR1 is KGHSH and CDR2 LQKENI. Trimming shortened V by 4 bases and J by 5 bases, and 15 bases separated the two germline ends. The CDR3 length is 16 residues.